This is a list of T cell receptor beta chains from one sample in a study of CD8 T cells in ankylosing spondylitis. TCRdb reprocessed the 5' RACE reads with MiXCR, giving one entry per CDR3 protein. The profile covers some 220,000 distinct CDR3 sequences, with just under 7.5% appearing a single time and 14% taken by the ten largest. Specimen: blood, either unsorted or a sorted T cell fraction (not recorded which). These receptors all stem from a male donor with ankylosing spondylitis. Both conserved end residues are part of each CDR3.

J gene: TRBJ2-1
V gene: TRBV6-2/TRBV6-3
CDR3 protein: CASSYPSVEQFF

J gene: TRBJ1-2
V gene: TRBV4-1
CDR3 protein: CASSQVGGQFYGYTF

J gene: TRBJ1-6
V gene: TRBV5-1
CDR3 protein: CASSPESSYNSPLHF

J gene: TRBJ2-7
V gene: TRBV5-5
CDR3 protein: CASSPRHDYEQYF

J gene: TRBJ2-7
V gene: TRBV2
CDR3 protein: CAQRDRGYLEQYF

J gene: TRBJ1-1
V gene: TRBV3-1
CDR3 protein: CASSPSKGHGTTEAFF

J gene: TRBJ2-7
V gene: TRBV27
CDR3 protein: CASSRLMRPTYEQYF

J gene: TRBJ2-2
V gene: TRBV20-1
CDR3 protein: CSQLRTGELFF

J gene: TRBJ1-5
V gene: TRBV5-1
CDR3 protein: CASSLTAGNQPQHF

J gene: TRBJ1-1
V gene: TRBV9
CDR3 protein: CASSGNRGEAFF

J gene: TRBJ1-2
V gene: TRBV29-1
CDR3 protein: CSVPYRDRAYGYTF

J gene: TRBJ1-1
V gene: TRBV6-2/TRBV6-3
CDR3 protein: CASSYAGGSTEAFF

J gene: TRBJ2-1
V gene: TRBV29-1
CDR3 protein: CSAMGGLAGDYNEQFF

J gene: TRBJ1-2
V gene: TRBV5-6
CDR3 protein: CASSLSGGYTF

J gene: TRBJ2-7
V gene: TRBV3-1
CDR3 protein: CASSQERGLSYEQYF

J gene: TRBJ2-1
V gene: TRBV7-9
CDR3 protein: CASSPRDGSYNEQFF

J gene: TRBJ2-7
V gene: TRBV6-1
CDR3 protein: CASSIRDRGYEQYF

J gene: TRBJ2-2
V gene: TRBV10-2
CDR3 protein: CASSLGIRTGELFF

J gene: TRBJ2-5
V gene: TRBV29-1
CDR3 protein: CSVDGNQETQYF

J gene: TRBJ2-7
V gene: TRBV20-1
CDR3 protein: CSARDPDSPSYEQYF

J gene: TRBJ2-7
V gene: TRBV4-3
CDR3 protein: CASSQTGTSYEQYF